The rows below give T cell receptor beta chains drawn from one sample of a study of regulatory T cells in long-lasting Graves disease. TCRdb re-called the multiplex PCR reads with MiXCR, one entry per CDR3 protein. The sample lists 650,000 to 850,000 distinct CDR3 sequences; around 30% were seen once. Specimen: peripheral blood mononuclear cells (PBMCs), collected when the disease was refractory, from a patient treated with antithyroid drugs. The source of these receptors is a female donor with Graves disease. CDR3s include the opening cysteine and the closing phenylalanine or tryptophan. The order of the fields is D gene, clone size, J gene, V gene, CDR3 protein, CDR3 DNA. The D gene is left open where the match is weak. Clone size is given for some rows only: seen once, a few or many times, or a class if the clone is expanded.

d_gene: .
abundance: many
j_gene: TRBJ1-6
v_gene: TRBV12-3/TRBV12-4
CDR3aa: CASSLRGRSPLHF
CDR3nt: TGTGCCAGCAGTTTAAGGGGGAGGTCACCCCTCCACTTT

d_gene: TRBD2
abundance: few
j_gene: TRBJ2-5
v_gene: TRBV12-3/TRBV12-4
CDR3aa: CASSMTSGSVVGETQYF
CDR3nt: TGTGCCAGCAGCATGACTAGCGGGAGTGTGGTTGGAGAGACCCAGTACTTC

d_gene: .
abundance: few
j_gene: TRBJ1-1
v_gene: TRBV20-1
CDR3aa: CSARDYRTEAFF
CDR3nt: TGCAGTGCTAGAGATTATCGCACTGAAGCTTTCTTT

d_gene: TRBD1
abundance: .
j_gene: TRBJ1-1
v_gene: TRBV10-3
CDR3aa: CAITMEGTGRNTEAFF
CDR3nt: TGTGCCATCACCATGGAGGGGACAGGGAGGAACACTGAAGCTTTCTTT

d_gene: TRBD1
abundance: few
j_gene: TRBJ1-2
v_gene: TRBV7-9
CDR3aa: CASSLLQGVWNYGYTF
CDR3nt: TGTGCCAGCAGCTTACTTCAGGGGGTCTGGAACTATGGCTACACCTTC

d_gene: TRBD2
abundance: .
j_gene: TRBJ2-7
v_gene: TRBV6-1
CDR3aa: CASNVAGLGEQYF
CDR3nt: TGTGCCAGCAACGTAGCGGGGTTGGGCGAGCAGTACTTC

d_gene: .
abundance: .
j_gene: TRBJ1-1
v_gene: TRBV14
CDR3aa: CASSQDAGLTEAFF
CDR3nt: TGTGCCAGCAGCCAAGATGCAGGGCTAACTGAAGCTTTCTTT

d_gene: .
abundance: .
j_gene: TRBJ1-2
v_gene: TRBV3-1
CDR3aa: CASSRDFGTGYTF
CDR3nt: TGTGCCAGCAGCCGGGACTTTGGGACTGGCTACACCTTC

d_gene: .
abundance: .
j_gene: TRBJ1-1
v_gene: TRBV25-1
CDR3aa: CASTGPSRDMAFF
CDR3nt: TGTGCCAGCACCGGCCCTAGCAGGGATATGGCTTTCTTT

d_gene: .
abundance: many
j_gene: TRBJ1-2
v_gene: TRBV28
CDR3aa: CASSSFGGYGYTF
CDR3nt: TGTGCCAGCAGTTCCTTCGGGGGATATGGCTACACCTTC

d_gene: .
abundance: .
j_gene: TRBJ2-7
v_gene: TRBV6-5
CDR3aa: CASSNSRGRGEQYF
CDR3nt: TGTGCCAGCAGTAACTCCAGGGGTCGGGGCGAGCAGTACTTC

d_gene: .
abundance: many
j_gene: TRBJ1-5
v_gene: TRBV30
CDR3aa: CALGRDSNQPQHF
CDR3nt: TGTGCATTAGGGAGGGACAGCAATCAGCCCCAGCATTTT

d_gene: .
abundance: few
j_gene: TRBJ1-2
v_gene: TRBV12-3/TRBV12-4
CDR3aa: CASSLVEGYGYTF
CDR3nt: TGTGCCAGCAGTTTGGTGGAGGGCTATGGCTACACCTTC

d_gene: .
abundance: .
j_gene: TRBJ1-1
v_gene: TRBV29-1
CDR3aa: CSVGKTENTEAFF
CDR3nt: TGCAGCGTTGGAAAGACAGAGAACACTGAAGCTTTCTTT

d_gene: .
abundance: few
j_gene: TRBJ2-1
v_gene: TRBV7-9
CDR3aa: CASSWETSYNEQFF
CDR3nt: TGTGCCAGCAGCTGGGAGACTTCCTACAATGAGCAGTTCTTC

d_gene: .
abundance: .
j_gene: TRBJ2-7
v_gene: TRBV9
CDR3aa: CASSVGADSYEQYF
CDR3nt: TGTGCCAGCAGCGTGGGCGCGGATTCCTACGAGCAGTACTTC

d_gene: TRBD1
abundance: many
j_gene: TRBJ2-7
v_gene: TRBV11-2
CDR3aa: CASSSDRAYPYEQYF
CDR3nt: TGTGCCAGCAGCAGTGACAGGGCCTACCCCTACGAGCAGTACTTC

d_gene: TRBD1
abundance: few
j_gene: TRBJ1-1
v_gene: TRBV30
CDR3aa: CAWDREGTEAFF
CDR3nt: TGTGCCTGGGACAGGGAAGGCACTGAAGCTTTCTTT

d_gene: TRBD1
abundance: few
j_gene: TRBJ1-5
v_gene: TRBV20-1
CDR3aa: CSATVWTGSDQPQHF
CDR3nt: TGCAGTGCTACCGTTTGGACAGGGTCCGATCAGCCCCAGCATTTT

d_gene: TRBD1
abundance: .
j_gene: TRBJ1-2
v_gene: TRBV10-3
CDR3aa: CAISGGQGAGGYTF
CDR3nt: TGTGCCATCAGTGGGGGACAGGGGGCCGGTGGCTACACCTTC

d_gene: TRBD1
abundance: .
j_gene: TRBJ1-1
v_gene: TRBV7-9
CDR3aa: CASSNRGPEAFF
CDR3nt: TGTGCCAGCAGCAACAGGGGGCCTGAAGCTTTCTTT

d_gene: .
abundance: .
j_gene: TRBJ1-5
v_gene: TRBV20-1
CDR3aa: CSARDSIQISNQPQHF
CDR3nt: TGCAGTGCTAGAGATTCCATCCAGATTAGCAATCAGCCCCAGCATTTT

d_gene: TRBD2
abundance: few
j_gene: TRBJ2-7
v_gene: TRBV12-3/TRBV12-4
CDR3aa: CASSTRGSASSYEQYF
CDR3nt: TGTGCCAGCAGCACACGCGGGAGTGCGAGCTCCTACGAGCAGTACTTC

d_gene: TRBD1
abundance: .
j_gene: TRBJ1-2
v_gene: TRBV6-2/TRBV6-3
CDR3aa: CASRSTGGGANYGYTF
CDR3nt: TGTGCCAGCAGAAGTACAGGGGGAGGCGCTAACTATGGCTACACCTTC

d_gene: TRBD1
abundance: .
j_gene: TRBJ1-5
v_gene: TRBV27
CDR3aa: CASSLTGGPQPQHF
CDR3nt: TGTGCCAGCAGTTTAACAGGGGGCCCTCAGCCCCAGCATTTT

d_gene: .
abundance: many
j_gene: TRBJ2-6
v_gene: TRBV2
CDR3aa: CASSLGFSGANVLTF
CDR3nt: TGTGCCAGCTCTCTAGGGTTCTCCGGGGCCAACGTCCTGACTTTC

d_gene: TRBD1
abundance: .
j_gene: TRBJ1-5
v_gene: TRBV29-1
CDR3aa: CSVELSGTGGSQPQHF
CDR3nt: TGCAGCGTTGAGCTCTCCGGGACAGGGGGCAGTCAGCCCCAGCATTTT

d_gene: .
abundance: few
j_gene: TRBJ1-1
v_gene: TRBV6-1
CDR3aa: CASSEIISGYSNTEAFF
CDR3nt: TGTGCCAGCAGTGAAATAATTTCAGGGTATTCGAACACTGAAGCTTTCTTT

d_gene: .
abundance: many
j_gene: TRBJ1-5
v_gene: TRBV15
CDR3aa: CATSEAGNQPQHF
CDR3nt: TGTGCCACCAGCGAGGCTGGCAATCAGCCCCAGCATTTT

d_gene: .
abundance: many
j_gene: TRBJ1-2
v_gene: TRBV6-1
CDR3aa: CASTEDLYGYTF
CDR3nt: TGTGCCAGCACCGAGGACCTCTATGGCTACACCTTC

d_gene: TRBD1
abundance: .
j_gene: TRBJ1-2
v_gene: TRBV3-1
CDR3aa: CASSPWTGETGYTF
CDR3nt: TGTGCCAGCAGCCCTTGGACAGGGGAGACTGGCTACACCTTC

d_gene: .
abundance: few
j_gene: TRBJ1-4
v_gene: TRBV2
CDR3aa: CASSARAGSEKLFF
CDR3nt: TGTGCCAGCAGTGCAAGGGCGGGCAGTGAAAAACTGTTTTTT

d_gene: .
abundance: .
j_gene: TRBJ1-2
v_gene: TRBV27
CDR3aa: CASSFWGRDGYTF
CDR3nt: TGTGCCAGCAGTTTCTGGGGGCGCGATGGCTACACCTTC

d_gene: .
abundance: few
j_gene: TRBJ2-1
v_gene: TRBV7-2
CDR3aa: CASSSIPNEQFF
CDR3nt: TGTGCCAGCAGCTCCATACCCAATGAGCAGTTCTTC

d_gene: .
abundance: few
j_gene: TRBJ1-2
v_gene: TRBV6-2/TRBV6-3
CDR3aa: CASSYSRGHLNYGYTF
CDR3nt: TGTGCCAGCAGTTACTCGAGAGGACACTTAAACTATGGCTACACCTTC

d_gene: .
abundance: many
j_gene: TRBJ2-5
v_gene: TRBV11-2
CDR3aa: CASSWDSIQETQYF
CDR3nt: TGTGCCAGCAGCTGGGACTCCATCCAAGAGACCCAGTACTTC

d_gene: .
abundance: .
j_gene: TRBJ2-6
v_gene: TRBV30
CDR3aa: CAWSHVSQDLSGANVLTF
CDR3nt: TGTGCCTGGAGTCATGTTTCACAGGATCTCTCTGGGGCCAACGTCCTGACTTTC

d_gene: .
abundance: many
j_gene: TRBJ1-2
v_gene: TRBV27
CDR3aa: CASSLSGGGYGYTF
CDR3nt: TGTGCCAGCAGTTTGTCCGGGGGTGGCTATGGCTACACCTTC

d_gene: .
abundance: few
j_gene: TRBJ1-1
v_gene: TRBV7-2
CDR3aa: CASSLDVDTEAFF
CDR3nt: TGTGCCAGCAGCTTAGATGTGGACACTGAAGCTTTCTTT

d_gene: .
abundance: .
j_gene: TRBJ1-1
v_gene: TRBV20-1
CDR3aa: CTVQGGRQNTEAFF
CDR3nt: TGCACCGTACAAGGAGGGAGGCAGAACACTGAAGCTTTCTTT

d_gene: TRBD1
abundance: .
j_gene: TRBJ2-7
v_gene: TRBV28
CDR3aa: CASSPTGVGSYEQYF
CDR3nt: TGTGCCAGCAGTCCTACAGGGGTCGGCTCCTACGAGCAGTACTTC

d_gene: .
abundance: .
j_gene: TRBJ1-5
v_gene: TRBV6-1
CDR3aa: CASSEIGWGAKNQPQHF
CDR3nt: TGTGCCAGCAGTGAAATAGGCTGGGGCGCGAAGAATCAGCCCCAGCATTTT

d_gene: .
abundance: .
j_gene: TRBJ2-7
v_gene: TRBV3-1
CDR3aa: CASSQDQGTLGDEQYF
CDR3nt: TGTGCCAGCAGCCAAGATCAAGGGACTCTGGGCGACGAGCAGTACTTC

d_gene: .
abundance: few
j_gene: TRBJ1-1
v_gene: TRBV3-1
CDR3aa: CASSTTPGTEAFF
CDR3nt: TGTGCCAGCTCAACTACTCCGGGTACTGAAGCTTTCTTT

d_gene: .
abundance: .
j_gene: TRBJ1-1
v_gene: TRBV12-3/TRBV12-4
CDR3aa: CASSKTGSTEAFF
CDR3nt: TGTGCCAGCAGCAAGACCGGGAGCACTGAAGCTTTCTTT

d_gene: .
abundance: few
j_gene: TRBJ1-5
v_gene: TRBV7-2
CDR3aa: CASSSSTGGSYQPQHF
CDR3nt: TGTGCCAGCAGTTCATCCACGGGGGGCAGTTATCAGCCCCAGCATTTT

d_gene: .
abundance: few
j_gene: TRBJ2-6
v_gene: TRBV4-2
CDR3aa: CASSPRVRAGANVLTF
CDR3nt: TGTGCCAGCAGCCCTCGGGTGAGGGCTGGGGCCAACGTCCTGACTTTC

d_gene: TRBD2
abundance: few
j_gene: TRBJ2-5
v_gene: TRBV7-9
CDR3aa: CASSLALAGDQETQYF
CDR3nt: TGTGCCAGCAGCTTAGCGCTAGCGGGAGATCAAGAGACCCAGTACTTC

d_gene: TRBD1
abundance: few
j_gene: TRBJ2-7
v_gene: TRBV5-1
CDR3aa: CASSSSGTGSREQYF
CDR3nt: TGCGCCAGCAGCTCTTCCGGGACAGGGTCTCGAGAGCAGTACTTC